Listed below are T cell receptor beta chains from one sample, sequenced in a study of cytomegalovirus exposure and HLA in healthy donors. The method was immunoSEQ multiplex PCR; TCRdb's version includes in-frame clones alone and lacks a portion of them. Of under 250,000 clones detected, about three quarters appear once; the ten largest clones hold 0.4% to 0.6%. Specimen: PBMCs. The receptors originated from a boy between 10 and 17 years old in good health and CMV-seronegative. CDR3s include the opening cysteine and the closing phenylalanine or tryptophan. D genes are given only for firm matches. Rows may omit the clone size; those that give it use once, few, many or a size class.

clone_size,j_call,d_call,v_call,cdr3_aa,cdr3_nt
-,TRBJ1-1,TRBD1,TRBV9,CASSVGSGGLSRAFF,TGTGCCAGCAGCGTAGGTTCAGGGGGTTTGTCGCGTGCTTTCTTT
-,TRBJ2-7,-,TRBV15,CATSSLTGQGEQYF,TGTGCCACCAGCAGTTTGACAGGCCAGGGGGAGCAGTACTTC
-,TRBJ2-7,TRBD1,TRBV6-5,CASRPDGRGLEQYF,TGTGCCAGCAGACCCGACGGCAGGGGGCTTGAGCAGTACTTC
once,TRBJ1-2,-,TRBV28,CASSLGGDGYTF,TGTGCCAGCAGTTTAGGAGGGGATGGCTACACCTTC
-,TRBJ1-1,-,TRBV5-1,CASSLGQRPMNTEAFF,TGCGCCAGCAGCTTGGGACAGAGACCAATGAACACTGAAGCTTTCTTT
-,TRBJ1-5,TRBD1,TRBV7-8,CASSLGQGVGSNQPQHF,TGTGCCAGCAGCTTAGGACAGGGAGTAGGGAGCAATCAGCCCCAGCATTTT
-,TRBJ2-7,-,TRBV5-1,CASSLDNTYEQYF,TGCGCCAGCAGCTTGGACAACACCTACGAGCAGTACTTC
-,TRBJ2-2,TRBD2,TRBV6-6,CASSFASGLTGELFF,TGTGCCAGCAGTTTCGCTAGCGGACTCACCGGGGAGCTGTTTTTT
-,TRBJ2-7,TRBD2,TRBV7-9,CASSLTGTIAYEQYF,TGTGCCAGCAGCTTAACCGGGACTATAGCCTACGAGCAGTACTTC
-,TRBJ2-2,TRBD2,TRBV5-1,CASSAAAGGNTGELFF,TGCGCCAGCAGCGCGGCAGCGGGAGGGAACACCGGGGAGCTGTTTTTT
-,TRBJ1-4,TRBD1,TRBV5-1,CASSPVTGGADEKLFF,TGCGCCAGCAGCCCCGTAACAGGGGGCGCTGATGAAAAACTGTTTTTT
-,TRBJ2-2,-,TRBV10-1,CASSAARAGELFF,TGCGCCAGCAGTGCGGCCCGGGCCGGGGAGCTGTTTTTT
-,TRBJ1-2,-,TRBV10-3,CAISESWDASRGGYTF,TGTGCCATCAGTGAGTCCTGGGATGCCTCGCGGGGTGGCTACACCTTC
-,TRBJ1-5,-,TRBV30,CAWKRFSGPQPKPQHF,TGTGCCTGGAAACGATTCAGCGGTCCCCAGCCTAAGCCCCAGCATTTT
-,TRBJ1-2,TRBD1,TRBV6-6,CASSYSTGGARGYTF,TGTGCCAGCAGTTACTCGACAGGGGGCGCGAGGGGCTACACCTTC
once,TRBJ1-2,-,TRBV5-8,CASSLEGSNYGYTF,TGTGCCAGCAGCTTGGAGGGGTCTAACTATGGCTACACCTTC
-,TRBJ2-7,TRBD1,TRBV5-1,CASSLVGDRPYPEQYF,TGCGCCAGCAGCTTGGTAGGGGACAGGCCATATCCCGAGCAGTACTTC